This is a list of T cell receptor beta chains from one sample in a study of CD8 T cells in ankylosing spondylitis. TCRdb re-derived calls from the 5' RACE reads in MiXCR, one entry per CDR3 protein. The repertoire holds more than 100,000 distinct CDR3 sequences, with 9.5% to 12% as singletons. The sequenced sample consisted of blood, either unsorted or a sorted T cell fraction (not recorded which). These receptors came from a female donor with ankylosing spondylitis or in good health (not recorded which). Both conserved end residues are part of each CDR3. A D gene is named only where the DNA matches it firmly. Clone sizes are given selectively: once, few, many, or a class where the clone is expanded.

V	J	D	size	CDR3	DNA
TRBV5-1	TRBJ2-7	-	many	CASSLAGASSYEQYF	TGCGCCAGCAGCTTGGCCGGTGCGTCTTCCTACGAGCAGTACTTC
TRBV4-1	TRBJ2-7	TRBD1	many	CASSQAGTVNQFYEQYF	TGCGCCAGCAGCCAAGCCGGGACAGTCAACCAATTTTACGAGCAGTACTTC
TRBV24-1	TRBJ2-1	-	many	CATGGAGEQFF	TGTGCCACCGGGGGGGCTGGTGAGCAGTTCTTC
TRBV5-6	TRBJ1-1	-	-	CASSFLMPARRNTEAFF	TGTGCCAGCAGCTTTCTTATGCCCGCCCGTCGGAACACTGAAGCTTTCTTT
TRBV20-1	TRBJ2-1	TRBD2	many	CSAISGTSVDNEQFF	TGCAGTGCTATCTCCGGGACTAGCGTTGACAATGAGCAGTTCTTC
TRBV7-2	TRBJ2-3	TRBD2	many	CASSSLLAALDTQYF	TGTGCCAGCAGCTCCCTCCTAGCGGCCTTAGATACGCAGTATTTT
TRBV18	TRBJ2-5	-	few	CASSPQGAETQYF	TGTGCCAGCTCACCACAGGGTGCAGAGACCCAGTACTTC
TRBV12-3/TRBV12-4	TRBJ2-3	-	many	CASSRDSTDTQYF	TGTGCCAGCAGCCGGGACAGCACAGATACGCAGTATTTT
TRBV5-1	TRBJ2-2	-	many	CASSRLGRPNTGELFF	TGCGCCAGCAGCCGACTAGGACGACCGAACACCGGGGAGCTGTTTTTT
TRBV2	TRBJ1-1	TRBD1	-	CAIPTGEGNTEAFF	TGTGCCATCCCTACAGGGGAGGGGAACACTGAAGCTTTCTTT
TRBV12-3/TRBV12-4	TRBJ1-1	-	many	CASRGGLNTEAFF	TGTGCCAGCAGGGGGGGTTTGAACACTGAAGCTTTCTTT